Following are 7 T cell receptor beta chains from one sample sequenced in a study of T cell responses to AZD1222 COVID-19 vaccine. Sequencing used immunoSEQ multiplex PCR; TCRdb keeps in-frame clones, though not all of them. The data contain some 140,000 clones, 75% to 95% of them singletons. The sample consisted of peripheral blood, taken on day 0 of AZD1222 vaccination. The receptors here all came from an adult in good health.

The genes are TRBV27 and TRBJ2-7; 12 nucleotides line up with TRBD1. Germline V gene sequence: CDR1 MNHEY, CDR2 SMNVEV (reference sequence). This CDR3 comprises 15 residues. V gave up 3 bases and J gave up 7 bases; unmatched junction bases: 7. The CDR3 sequence: CASSFSGQGAREQYF. In DNA, the CDR3 is TGTGCCAGCAGTTTTTCGGGACAGGGGGCGCGGGAGCAGTACTTC.

V is TRBV5-1 and J is TRBJ2-1, with D unresolved. The CDR3 contains 14 residues. CDR1 is SGHRS and CDR2 is YFSETQ in the germline V gene. V was cut by 3 bases and J by 0 bases, with 7 bases left in between. CDR3 sequence (DNA): TGCGCCAGCAGCTCCTCTAGCTCCTACAATGAGCAGTTCTTC. It specifies CASSSSSSYNEQFF.

The V gene is TRBV28, the J gene TRBJ1-6, with D hard to call. The CDR3 extends over 14 amino acids. Per the germline V gene, CDR1 is MDHEN and CDR2 is SYDVKM. Trimming removed 4 bases from V and 7 bases from J, with 11 bases in between. The CDR3 region has the DNA TGTGCCAGCAGTTCCCCTCAGCTAAATTCACCCCTCCACTTT. It encodes CASSSPQLNSPLHF.

V and J are TRBV28 and TRBJ1-4; D might be TRBD1 (5 bases). The V end lost 4 bases, the J end lost 4 bases, and 19 bases lay between the germline ends. Per the germline V gene, CDR1 is MDHEN and CDR2 is SYDVKM. The CDR3 totals 17 residues. In DNA form, the CDR3 reads TGTGCCAGCAGTTCGCCGGGACGCGAAATCTTTAATGAAAAACTGTTTTTT. Encoded protein: CASSSPGREIFNEKLFF.

The chain joins TRBV24-1 to TRBJ1-2, with 7 bases that match TRBD1. V shed 5 bases, J shed 8 bases, and the junction held 7 bases outside the gene matches. The CDR3 runs to 13 residues. Germline V gene sequence: CDR1 KGHDR, CDR2 SFDVKD. The CDR3 DNA reads TGTGCCACCAGTGTCAATACAGGGGTCGGCTACACCTTC. It codes for CATSVNTGVGYTF.

V gene TRBV7-7 combines with J gene TRBJ2-5, with D possibly being TRBD2 (7 bases). CDR1 and CDR2 from the germline V gene are SSHAT and FNYEAQ (reference sequence). The V and J ends lost 5 bases and 5 bases respectively, with 24 bases between them. The CDR3 extends over 17 amino acids. Written as DNA, the CDR3 is TGTGCCAGCAGCCCGATCGCGGGGGCGCGTTACGGCGAGACCCAGTACTTC. Encoded protein: CASSPIAGARYGETQYF.

The V and J genes are TRBV4-1 and TRBJ1-1; TRBD1 is a possible D gene (6 bases). V lost 5 bases and J lost 0, with 13 bases in between. The CDR3 has 15 amino acids. Germline V gene data show CDR1 as MGHRA and CDR2 as YSYEKL. The CDR3 DNA follows: TGCGCCAGCAGCTTCCGGACAGCGATGAACACTGAAGCTTTCTTT. It yields the protein CASSFRTAMNTEAFF.